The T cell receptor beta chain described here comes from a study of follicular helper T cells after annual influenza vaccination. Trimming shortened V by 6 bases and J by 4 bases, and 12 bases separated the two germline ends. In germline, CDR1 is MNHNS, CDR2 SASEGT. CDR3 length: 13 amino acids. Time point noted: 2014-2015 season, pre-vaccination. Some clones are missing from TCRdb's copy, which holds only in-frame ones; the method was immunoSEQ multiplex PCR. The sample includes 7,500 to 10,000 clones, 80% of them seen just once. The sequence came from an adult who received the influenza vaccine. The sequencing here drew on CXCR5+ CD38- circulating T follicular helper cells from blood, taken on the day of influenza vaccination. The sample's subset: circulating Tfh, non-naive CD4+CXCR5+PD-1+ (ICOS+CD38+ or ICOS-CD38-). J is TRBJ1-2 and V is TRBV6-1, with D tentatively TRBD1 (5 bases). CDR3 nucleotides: TGTGCCAGCAGGGACGGACAACGCTATGGCTACACCTTC. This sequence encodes CASRDGQRYGYTF.